This T cell receptor beta chain is drawn from a study of blood T cell repertoires in COVID-19. Across the whole study: Specimens from acute and convalescent COVID-19 originated in the United States, Italy and Spain. From T cells, B-cell-depleted T cells, or PBMCs came the material, which was cDNA or gDNA.

V shed 5 bases and J 9 bases; nucleotides not matched to a gene: 6. CDR1 is MRHNA and CDR2 is SNTAGT in the germline V gene. The CDR3 has 13 residues. How the authors handled the data: Amplifying reference gene primers gave estimates of nucleated cell counts. Using immunoSEQ multiplex PCR, the repertoire was profiled, and TCRdb retains in-frame clones only, with some absent. V and J calls and clone size are as listed in that table; D and trimming were resolved from the DNA. The profile shows fewer than 200,000 clones, about three quarters of them singletons. This TCR was recovered from a man between 65 and 85 years old with acute or convalescent COVID-19. The chain recombines TRBV6-4 with TRBJ2-1; 8 bases fit TRBD1. Sequencing was done on a sample of peripheral blood. The CDR3 protein is CASSSSGGVEQFF. The CDR3 DNA reads as TGTGCCAGCAGTTCCTCAGGGGGCGTTGAGCAGTTCTTC.